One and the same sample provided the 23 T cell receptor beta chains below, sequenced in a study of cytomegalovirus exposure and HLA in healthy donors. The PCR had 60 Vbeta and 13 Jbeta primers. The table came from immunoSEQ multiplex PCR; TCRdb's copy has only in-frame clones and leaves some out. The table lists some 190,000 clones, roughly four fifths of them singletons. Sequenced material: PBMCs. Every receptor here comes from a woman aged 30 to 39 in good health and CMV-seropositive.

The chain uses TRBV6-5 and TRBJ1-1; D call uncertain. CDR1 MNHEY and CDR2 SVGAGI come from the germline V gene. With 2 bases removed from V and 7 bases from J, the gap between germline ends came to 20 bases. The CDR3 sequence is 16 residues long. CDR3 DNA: TGTGCCAGCAGTTACACAAATGGGGAAGGAGGCCTTGAAGCTTTCTTT. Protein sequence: CASSYTNGEGGLEAFF.

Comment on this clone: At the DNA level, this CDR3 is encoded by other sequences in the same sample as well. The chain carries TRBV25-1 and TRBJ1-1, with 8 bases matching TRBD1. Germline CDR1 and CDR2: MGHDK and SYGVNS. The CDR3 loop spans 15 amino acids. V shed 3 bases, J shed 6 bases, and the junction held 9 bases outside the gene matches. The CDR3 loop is CASSDLNRGKAEAFF. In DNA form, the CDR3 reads TGTGCCAGCAGTGATTTAAACAGGGGGAAGGCTGAAGCTTTCTTT.

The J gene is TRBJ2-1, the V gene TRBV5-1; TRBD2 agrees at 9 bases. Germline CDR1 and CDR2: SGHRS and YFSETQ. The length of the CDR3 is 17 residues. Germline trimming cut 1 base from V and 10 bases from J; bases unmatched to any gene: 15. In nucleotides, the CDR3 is TGCGCCAGCAGCTTGTCGCCTAGCGGGGTAACATTCAGGGAGCAGTTCTTC. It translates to CASSLSPSGVTFREQFF.

CDR3 sequence (DNA): TGTGCCAGTACCTCATCACAGGGGGCGTATGAAAAACTGTTTTTT. It translates to CASTSSQGAYEKLFF. The chain combines TRBV19 with TRBJ1-4; TRBD1 aligns across 9 bases. Germline V gene lookup returns CDR1 LNHDA and CDR2 SQIVND (reference sequence). This CDR3 spans 15 amino acids. Losses at the gene ends were 7 bases for V and 6 bases for J; bases not matched to a gene: 9.

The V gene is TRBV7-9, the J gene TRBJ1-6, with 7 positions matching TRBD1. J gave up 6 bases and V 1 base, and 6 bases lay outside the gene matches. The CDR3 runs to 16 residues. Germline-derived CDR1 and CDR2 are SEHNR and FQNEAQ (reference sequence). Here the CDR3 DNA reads TGTGCCAGCAGCTTAGATCCGGGACAGCCTAATTCACCCCTCCACTTT. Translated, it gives CASSLDPGQPNSPLHF.

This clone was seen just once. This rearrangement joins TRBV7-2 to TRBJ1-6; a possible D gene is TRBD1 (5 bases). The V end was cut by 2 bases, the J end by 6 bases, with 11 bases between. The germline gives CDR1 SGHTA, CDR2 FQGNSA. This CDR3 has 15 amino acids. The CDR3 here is CASSLSHRPNSPLHF. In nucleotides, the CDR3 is TGTGCCAGCAGCTTATCACACAGGCCTAATTCACCCCTCCACTTT.

CDR3 amino acids: CAWNSGGAPDTQYF. The CDR3 region has the DNA TGTGCCTGGAATAGCGGGGGGGCCCCAGATACGCAGTATTTT. The rearrangement uses TRBV30 and TRBJ2-3; 11 positions match TRBD2. The CDR3 extends over 14 amino acids. J lost 4 bases, V lost 4 bases, and 4 bases had no gene match. CDR1 and CDR2 (germline): GTSNPN, SVGIG (reference sequence).

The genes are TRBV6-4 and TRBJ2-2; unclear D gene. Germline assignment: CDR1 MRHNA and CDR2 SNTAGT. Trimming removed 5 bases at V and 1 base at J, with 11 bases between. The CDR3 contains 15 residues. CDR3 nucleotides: TGTGCCAGCAGTACTCGCGGTGGGAACACCGGGGAGCTGTTTTTT. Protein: CASSTRGGNTGELFF.

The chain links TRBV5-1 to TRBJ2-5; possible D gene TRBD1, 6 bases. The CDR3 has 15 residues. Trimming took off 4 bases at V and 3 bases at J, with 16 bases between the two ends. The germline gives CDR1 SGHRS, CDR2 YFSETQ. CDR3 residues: CASSPPGQKKETQYF. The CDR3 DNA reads TGCGCCAGCAGCCCACCGGGACAAAAAAAAGAGACCCAGTACTTC.

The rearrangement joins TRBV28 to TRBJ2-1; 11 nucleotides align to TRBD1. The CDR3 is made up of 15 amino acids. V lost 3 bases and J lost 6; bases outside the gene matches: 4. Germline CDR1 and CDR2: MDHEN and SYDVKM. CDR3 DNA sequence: TGTGCCAGCAGTTTTTTCGGGACAGGGGGCAATGAGCAGTTCTTC. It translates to CASSFFGTGGNEQFF.

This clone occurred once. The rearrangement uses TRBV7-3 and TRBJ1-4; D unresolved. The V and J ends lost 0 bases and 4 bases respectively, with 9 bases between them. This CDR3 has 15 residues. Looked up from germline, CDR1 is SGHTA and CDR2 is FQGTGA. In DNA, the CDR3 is TGTGCCAGCAGCTTAACGGGGAGCGGTAATGAAAAACTGTTTTTT. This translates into CASSLTGSGNEKLFF.

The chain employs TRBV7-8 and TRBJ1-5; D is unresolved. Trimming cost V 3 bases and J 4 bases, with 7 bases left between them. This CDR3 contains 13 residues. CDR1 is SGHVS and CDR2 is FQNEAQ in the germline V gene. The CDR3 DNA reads TGTGCCAGCAGCTTTTGGGCGAATCAGCCCCAGCATTTT. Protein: CASSFWANQPQHF.

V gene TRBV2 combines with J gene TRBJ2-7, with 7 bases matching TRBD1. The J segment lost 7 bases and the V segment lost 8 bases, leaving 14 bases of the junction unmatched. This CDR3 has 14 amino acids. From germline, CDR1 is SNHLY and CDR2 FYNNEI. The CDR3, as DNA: TGTGCCAGCGGCGTAGGTACAGGGGTTGCAGAGCAGTACTTC. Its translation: CASGVGTGVAEQYF. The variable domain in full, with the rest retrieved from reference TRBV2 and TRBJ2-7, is EPEVTQTPSHQVTQMGQEVILRCVPISNHLYFYWYRQILGQKVEFLVSFYNNEISEKSEIFDDQFSVERPDGSNFTLKIRSTKLEDSAMYFCASGVGTGVAEQYFGPGTRLTVT.

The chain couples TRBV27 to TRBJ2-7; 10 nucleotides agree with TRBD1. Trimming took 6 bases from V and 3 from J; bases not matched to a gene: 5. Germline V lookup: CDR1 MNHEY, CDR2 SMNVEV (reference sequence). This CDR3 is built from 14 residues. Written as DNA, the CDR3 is TGTGCCAGCAGCAGACAGGGGGCGGGCTACGAGCAGTACTTC. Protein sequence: CASSRQGAGYEQYF.

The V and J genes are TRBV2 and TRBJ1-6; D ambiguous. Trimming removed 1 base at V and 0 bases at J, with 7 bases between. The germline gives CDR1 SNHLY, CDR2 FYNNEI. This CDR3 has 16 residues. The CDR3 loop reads CASSEGGGSYNSPLHF. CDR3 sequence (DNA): TGTGCCAGCAGTGAAGGGGGAGGCTCCTATAATTCACCCCTCCACTTT.

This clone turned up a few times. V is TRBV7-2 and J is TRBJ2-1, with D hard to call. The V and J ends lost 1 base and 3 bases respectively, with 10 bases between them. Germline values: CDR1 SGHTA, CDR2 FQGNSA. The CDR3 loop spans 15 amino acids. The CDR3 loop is CASSLEANGYNEQFF. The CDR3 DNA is TGTGCCAGCAGCTTAGAAGCGAATGGCTACAATGAGCAGTTCTTC. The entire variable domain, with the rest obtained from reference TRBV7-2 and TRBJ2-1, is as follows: GAGVSQSPSNKVTEKGKDVELRCDPISGHTALYWYRQSLGQGLEFLIYFQGNSAPDKSGLPSDRFSAERTGGSVSTLTIQRTQQEDSAVYLCASSLEANGYNEQFFGPGTRLTVL.

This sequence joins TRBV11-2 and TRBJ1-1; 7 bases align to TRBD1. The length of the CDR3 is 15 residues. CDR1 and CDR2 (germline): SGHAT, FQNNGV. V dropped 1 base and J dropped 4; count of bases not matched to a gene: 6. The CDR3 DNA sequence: TGTGCCAGCAGCTTAGGTAGGGGGCAGGTCACTGAAGCTTTCTTT. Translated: CASSLGRGQVTEAFF.

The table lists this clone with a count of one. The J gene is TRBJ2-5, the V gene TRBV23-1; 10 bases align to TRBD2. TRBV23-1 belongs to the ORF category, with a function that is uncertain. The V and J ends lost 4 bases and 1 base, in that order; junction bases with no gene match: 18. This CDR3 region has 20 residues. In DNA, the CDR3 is TGCGCCAGCAGTCTCCCACCAGAGGCTAGCGGGGGCTTCCTCCAAGAGACCCAGTACTTC. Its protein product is CASSLPPEASGGFLQETQYF.

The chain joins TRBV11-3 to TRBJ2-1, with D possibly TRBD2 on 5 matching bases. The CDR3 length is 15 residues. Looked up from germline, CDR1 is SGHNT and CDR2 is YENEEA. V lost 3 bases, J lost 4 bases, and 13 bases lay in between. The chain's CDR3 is CASSFTSGLYNEQFF. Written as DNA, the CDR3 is TGTGCCAGCAGCTTTACTTCAGGACTTTACAATGAGCAGTTCTTC.

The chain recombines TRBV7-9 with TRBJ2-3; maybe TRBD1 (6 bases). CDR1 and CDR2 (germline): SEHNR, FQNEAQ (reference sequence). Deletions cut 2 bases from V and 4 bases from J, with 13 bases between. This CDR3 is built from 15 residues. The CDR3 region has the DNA TGTGCCAGCAGCTTATTGTACAGGGCCGCAGATACGCAGTATTTT. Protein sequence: CASSLLYRAADTQYF.

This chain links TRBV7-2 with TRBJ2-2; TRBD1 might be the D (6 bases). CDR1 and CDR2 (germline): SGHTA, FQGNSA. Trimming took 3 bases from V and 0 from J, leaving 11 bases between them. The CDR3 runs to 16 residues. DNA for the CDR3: TGTGCCAGCAGCTTGAACAGGGATACGAACACCGGGGAGCTGTTTTTT. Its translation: CASSLNRDTNTGELFF.

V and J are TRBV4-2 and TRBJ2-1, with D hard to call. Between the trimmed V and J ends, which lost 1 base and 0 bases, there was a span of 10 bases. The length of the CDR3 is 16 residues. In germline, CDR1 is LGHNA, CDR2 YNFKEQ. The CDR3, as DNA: TGTGCCAGCAGCCAAGTGATCGAGAGCTCCTACAATGAGCAGTTCTTC. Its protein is CASSQVIESSYNEQFF.

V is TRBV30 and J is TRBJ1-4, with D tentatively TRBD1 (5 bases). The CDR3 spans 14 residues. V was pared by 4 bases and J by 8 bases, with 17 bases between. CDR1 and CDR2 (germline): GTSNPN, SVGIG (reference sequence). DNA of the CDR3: TGTGCCTGGATCAGGGCCGGTGTGGGGGAAAAACTGTTTTTT. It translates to CAWIRAGVGEKLFF.